The clone carrying this T cell receptor beta chain was found a few times. The CDR3 extends over 15 amino acids. CDR1 MNHEY and CDR2 SVGAGI come from the germline V gene. V dropped 5 bases and J dropped 4; count of bases not matched to a gene: 6. This entry belongs to a study of cytomegalovirus exposure and HLA in healthy donors. PCR primers comprised 60 Vbeta and 13 Jbeta primers. Sequenced by immunoSEQ multiplex PCR; TCRdb stores in-frame clones only, minus some. The sample shows 85,000 to 90,000 clones, 65% to 80% of them seen only once. This clonotype was sampled from a man between 25 and 39 years old in good health and CMV-seropositive. Sequencing was done on a sample of PBMCs. The V and J genes are TRBV6-5 and TRBJ1-2, with 11 bases aligning to TRBD1. CDR3 DNA: TGTGCCAGCAGTAAGGGGACAGGGGGGGGCTATGGCTACACCTTC. Residues: CASSKGTGGGYGYTF.